This entry lists 15 T cell receptor beta chains sequenced from one sample in a study of response to subunit inactivated influenza vaccine. TCRdb called the RT-PCR reads again in MiXCR, with one record for every CDR3 protein. The top ten clones hold roughly a tenth of a sample with hundreds of thousands of distinct CDR3 sequences, 12% of them seen once. This specimen consisted of PBMCs from blood, obtained on the day of vaccination. Receptors originate from a man between 45 and 60 years old who received an inactivated influenza vaccine.

This chain connects TRBV20-1 to TRBJ2-1, with 12 positions matching TRBD2. Germline V gene lookup returns CDR1 DFQATT and CDR2 SNEGSKA (reference sequence). The length of the CDR3 is 19 residues. Losses at the gene ends were 3 bases for V and 5 bases for J; bases not matched to a gene: 17. CDR3 region: CSASDPYSSSGRVNNEQFF. The CDR3 bases are TGCAGTGCTAGTGATCCCTACAGCTCTAGCGGGAGGGTTAACAATGAGCAGTTCTTC.

This clonotype was seen only a few times. The V and J genes are TRBV20-1 and TRBJ1-5; 10 positions agree with TRBD1. This CDR3 region has 17 residues. The V segment lost 1 base and the J segment 3 bases; nucleotides outside the gene matches: 9. Germline CDR1 and CDR2: DFQATT and SNEGSKA (reference sequence). The DNA for the CDR3 is TGCAGTGCTAGAGCGTCGGGACAGGGGATAAACAATCAGCCCCAGCATTTT. Encoded protein: CSARASGQGINNQPQHF.

This sequence joins TRBV6-5 and TRBJ2-1, with 8 bases matching TRBD2. Germline V gene data show CDR1 as MNHEY and CDR2 as SVGAGI. V shed 4 bases, J shed 0 bases, and the junction held 5 bases outside the gene matches. The CDR3 contains 16 residues. In DNA form, the CDR3 reads TGTGCCAGCAGTTCGGGGGGGCCCGTCTCCTACAATGAGCAGTTCTTC. Protein product: CASSSGGPVSYNEQFF.

The rearrangement joins TRBV19 to TRBJ1-2, with 8 nucleotides matching TRBD1. Per the germline V gene, CDR1 is LNHDA and CDR2 is SQIVND (reference sequence). V was clipped by 4 bases and J by 4 bases; unmatched bases: 17. The CDR3 sequence is 18 residues long. CDR3 DNA sequence: TGTGCCAGTAGTACCAGCTCCGGGACAGGCACTCTCGCCTATGGCTACACCTTC. Amino acids: CASSTSSGTGTLAYGYTF. The whole variable domain, filled in from reference TRBV19 and TRBJ1-2, reads DGGITQSPKYLFRKEGQNVTLSCEQNLNHDAMYWYRQDPGQGLRLIYYSQIVNDFQKGDIAEGYSVSREKKESFPLTVTSAQKNPTAFYLCASSTSSGTGTLAYGYTFGSGTRLTVV.

Only a few counts were recorded for this clonotype. This sequence joins TRBV20-1 and TRBJ2-5, with 7 bases aligning to TRBD2. With 7 bases clipped from V and 7 bases from J, the junction kept 12 bases outside the gene matches. The CDR3 has 13 amino acids. Germline V CDR1 and CDR2: DFQATT, SNEGSKA (reference sequence). The DNA for the CDR3 is TGCAGTGAATCAGCGGGGACCCCAAGGACCCAGTACTTC. It translates to CSESAGTPRTQYF.

CDR3 sequence: CSARAASGGEETQYF. Here the CDR3 DNA reads TGCAGTGCCCGAGCAGCAAGCGGGGGGGAAGAGACCCAGTACTTC. This rearrangement joins TRBV20-1 to TRBJ2-5; TRBD2 matches at 10 bases. CDR1 and CDR2 from the germline V gene are DFQATT and SNEGSKA (reference sequence). V shed 6 bases and J 3 bases; nucleotides not matched to a gene: 10. CDR3 length: 15 residues.

The chain employs TRBV18 and TRBJ1-2; possible D gene TRBD1, 5 bases. The germline V gene encodes CDR1 KGHSH and CDR2 LQKENI. V lost 1 base, J lost 4 bases, and 16 bases lay in between. This CDR3 has 16 residues. The CDR3 nucleotides read TGTGCCAGCTCACCACTTGTTGTTCAGGGAGGCTATGGCTACACCTTC. Amino acids: CASSPLVVQGGYGYTF.

The chain is built from TRBV7-2 and TRBJ2-7; 8 bases map to TRBD1. Germline loops: CDR1 SGHTA, CDR2 FQGNSA. This CDR3 is built from 15 residues. V dropped 1 base and J dropped 4; count of bases not matched to a gene: 6. The DNA for the CDR3 is TGTGCCAGCAGCTTAGACTCAGGGGGCTTTTACGAGCAGTACTTC. As protein: CASSLDSGGFYEQYF.

This clonotype has at least ten counts. The gene calls are TRBV12-3 or TRBV12-4 and TRBJ2-3; 10 positions match TRBD2. The CDR3 has 15 residues. Germline trimming cut 3 bases from V and 5 bases from J; bases unmatched to any gene: 5. CDR3 loop: CASSFSGTSVDTQYF. The CDR3 DNA sequence: TGTGCCAGCAGTTTCTCCGGGACTAGCGTAGATACGCAGTATTTT.

The chain is built from TRBV7-6 and TRBJ2-3; TRBD2 matches at 7 bases. Germline CDR1 is SGHVS and CDR2 is FNYEAQ. The J segment lost 2 bases and the V segment lost 2 bases, leaving 4 bases of the junction unmatched. The CDR3 runs 15 residues. The CDR3 nucleotides read TGTGCCAGCAGCTTAATTGCGGGAGCCACAGATACGCAGTATTTT. Translation gives CASSLIAGATDTQYF.

V usage is TRBV30 and J usage is TRBJ2-7; tentatively, D is TRBD2 (7 bases). V was cut by 5 bases and J by 0 bases, with 14 bases left in between. Germline lookup yields CDR1 GTSNPN and CDR2 SVGIG (reference sequence). The CDR3 has 14 residues. The CDR3 reads CAWSKGGGSYEQYF. The DNA of the CDR3 is TGTGCCTGGTCAAAGGGAGGGGGCTCCTACGAGCAGTACTTC.

The genes are TRBV24-1 and TRBJ2-7; maybe TRBD2 (5 bases). Trimming took 6 bases from V and 5 from J, leaving 13 bases between them. The CDR3 totals 13 residues. Germline CDR1 reads KGHDR; CDR2 reads SFDVKD. CDR3 protein: CATSSGRANEQYF. CDR3 in DNA: TGTGCCACCAGTTCCGGGCGGGCGAACGAGCAGTACTTC.

The rearrangement links TRBV7-9 to TRBJ2-1, with 11 bases aligning to TRBD2. V lost 4 bases, J lost 7 bases, and 12 bases stayed unmatched. Germline V lookup: CDR1 SEHNR, CDR2 FQNEAQ (reference sequence). The CDR3 loop spans 17 amino acids. CDR3 region: CASSYRGASGRRNEQFF. DNA for the CDR3: TGTGCCAGCAGCTACCGGGGGGCTAGCGGGAGGAGGAATGAGCAGTTCTTC.

The chain has TRBV4-3 and TRBJ2-6; D uncertain. The germline CDR1 and CDR2 sequences are LGHNA and YSLEER. The CDR3 contains 16 residues. V lost 0 bases to trimming and J lost 0 bases, with 6 bases between them. CDR3 protein: CASSQDRSSGANVLTF. CDR3 in DNA: TGCGCCAGCAGCCAAGATAGGAGCTCTGGGGCCAACGTCCTGACTTTC.

There are many counts of this clonotype. This sequence joins TRBV18 and TRBJ1-2; possible D gene TRBD1, 6 bases. Trimming left V 0 bases short and J 5 bases short, with 10 bases between. The CDR3 covers 14 residues. Germline CDR1 KGHSH, CDR2 LQKENI. The CDR3 is CASSPPSGAYGYTF. The CDR3 nucleotides read TGTGCCAGCTCACCACCGTCAGGGGCTTATGGCTACACCTTC. The full variable domain, completed using reference TRBV18 and TRBJ1-2, is NAGVMQNPRHLVRRRGQEARLRCSPMKGHSHVYWYRQLPEEGLKFMVYLQKENIIDESGMPKERFSAEFPKEGPSILRIQQVVRGDSAAYFCASSPPSGAYGYTFGSGTRLTVV.